These T cell receptor beta chains were read from a single sample in a study of regulatory T cells in long-lasting Graves disease. TCRdb analysed the multiplex PCR reads with MiXCR anew, one entry per CDR3 protein. The sample records roughly 300,000 distinct CDR3 sequences, about 20% being singletons. Here the sequenced sample was peripheral blood mononuclear cells (PBMCs), taken when the disease was refractory, from a patient treated with antithyroid drugs. All receptors derive from a female donor with Graves disease. The CDR3 runs from the conserved cysteine through the conserved F or W. Fields, in order: CDR3 protein, clone size, J gene, V gene. Where a row states a size, it is once, few, many or the class of an expanded clone; other rows omit it.

CDR3: CASRPLTGRGFNSGNTIYF
size: NA
J: TRBJ1-3
V: TRBV6-1

CDR3: CASSFQRLAVDEQLF
size: NA
J: TRBJ2-1
V: TRBV12-3/TRBV12-4

CDR3: CTSNRQGANEQYF
size: NA
J: TRBJ2-7
V: TRBV12-3/TRBV12-4

CDR3: CASSQRPYYEQYF
size: few
J: TRBJ2-7
V: TRBV6-1

CDR3: CSAHKTGTANTGELFF
size: NA
J: TRBJ2-2
V: TRBV20-1

CDR3: CASSPRTGYGQETQYF
size: NA
J: TRBJ2-5
V: TRBV18

CDR3: CATSRDEGNYGYTF
size: many
J: TRBJ1-2
V: TRBV15

CDR3: CASSSYPGLGNTIYF
size: once
J: TRBJ1-3
V: TRBV6-2/TRBV6-3

CDR3: CASSQGQGAGQPQHF
size: many
J: TRBJ1-5
V: TRBV3-1

CDR3: CASSPDPGTEDTEAFF
size: many
J: TRBJ1-1
V: TRBV12-3/TRBV12-4

CDR3: CASSPKFRVGGETQYF
size: many
J: TRBJ2-5
V: TRBV7-9

CDR3: CASTSGTVNSPLHF
size: many
J: TRBJ1-6
V: TRBV5-1

CDR3: CASSFDGPESGQPQHF
size: many
J: TRBJ1-5
V: TRBV5-1

CDR3: CASSLFPGAGYEQYF
size: many
J: TRBJ2-7
V: TRBV7-8

CDR3: CSARRAHLTEAFF
size: NA
J: TRBJ1-1
V: TRBV20-1

CDR3: CAYSRDDYEQYF
size: few
J: TRBJ2-7
V: TRBV6-1

CDR3: CASSLAHSNQPQHF
size: NA
J: TRBJ1-5
V: TRBV7-8

CDR3: CASSSQGAGNTIYF
size: few
J: TRBJ1-3
V: TRBV12-3/TRBV12-4

CDR3: CASSYLPGTGGTLSNQPQHF
size: few
J: TRBJ1-5
V: TRBV6-5

CDR3: CASSPRQLAGDFLADTQYF
size: NA
J: TRBJ2-3
V: TRBV12-3/TRBV12-4

CDR3: CASSERASGSDNEQFF
size: NA
J: TRBJ2-1
V: TRBV2

CDR3: CASSWGDNLNTEAFF
size: NA
J: TRBJ1-1
V: TRBV3-1

CDR3: CASSLEQSYGYTF
size: NA
J: TRBJ1-2
V: TRBV5-4

CDR3: CASSLAFGVEEKLFF
size: NA
J: TRBJ1-4
V: TRBV27

CDR3: CASSLGDVWGNMETQYF
size: NA
J: TRBJ2-5
V: TRBV11-2

CDR3: CASKYAFYEQYF
size: many
J: TRBJ2-7
V: TRBV2

CDR3: CASTPGAPMNTEAFF
size: many
J: TRBJ1-1
V: TRBV6-1

CDR3: CASSHWGSGKREQYF
size: few
J: TRBJ2-7
V: TRBV7-9

CDR3: CASSRLAEGDTGELFF
size: few
J: TRBJ2-2
V: TRBV28

CDR3: CASSLASGGRPQHF
size: few
J: TRBJ1-5
V: TRBV5-1

CDR3: CSARGSAGGRYEQYF
size: NA
J: TRBJ2-7
V: TRBV20-1

CDR3: CASSSTSGGAFDEQYF
size: many
J: TRBJ2-7
V: TRBV6-5

CDR3: CASSSAAILQPQHF
size: NA
J: TRBJ1-5
V: TRBV7-2

CDR3: CASSDETGIRKLFF
size: NA
J: TRBJ1-4
V: TRBV9

CDR3: CASSYGLVVAGSQETQYF
size: once
J: TRBJ2-5
V: TRBV5-1

CDR3: CASSLDRIYGYTF
size: many
J: TRBJ1-2
V: TRBV7-2

CDR3: CASSEVGGIETQYF
size: many
J: TRBJ2-5
V: TRBV6-1

CDR3: CASSLLWDGPNTGELFF
size: few
J: TRBJ2-2
V: TRBV27